These 22 T cell receptor beta chains came from one sample sequenced in a study of beta chain features in type 1 diabetes. All of the isolated RNA was reverse transcribed, so expressed TCRB transcripts were sequenced. TCRdb's copy holds only in-frame clones and misses some; the assay was immunoSEQ multiplex PCR. Here the sample spans about 320,000 clones, approximately 14% being singletons. Input material: central memory CD4+ T cells from blood. The source of these receptors is a young man in good health.

This clone was recorded a few times. V and J are TRBV5-6 and TRBJ2-3; D uncertain. In germline, CDR1 is SGHDT, CDR2 YYEEEE. CDR3 length: 15 residues. V lost 6 bases and J lost 1, with 15 bases in between. CDR3 nucleotide sequence: TGTGCCAGCAACCGGGTAGGCAGTCGCACAGATACGCAGTATTTT. Its translation is CASNRVGSRTDTQYF.

This clone was observed at least ten times. The sample contains more than one DNA sequence encoding this CDR3. The chain uses TRBV4-3 and TRBJ2-2; D gene ambiguous. CDR1 and CDR2 from the germline V gene are LGHNA and YSLEER. V gave up 6 bases and J gave up 1 base, with 9 bases separating them. The CDR3 is 14 amino acids. The CDR3 region has the DNA TGCGCCAGCAGTCTGGATGTGAACACCGGGGAGCTGTTTTTT. It codes for CASSLDVNTGELFF.

The CDR3, as DNA: TGTGCCAGCAGTGTGGGGGGTAGCTACGAGCAGTACGTC. Translated: CASSVGGSYEQYV. The chain is built from TRBV6-5 and TRBJ2-7; D possibly corresponds to TRBD2 (6 bases). V was trimmed by 5 bases and J by 3 bases, leaving 11 bases between them. The germline CDR1 and CDR2 sequences are MNHEY and SVGAGI. The CDR3 length is 13 residues.

The genes are TRBV6-5 and TRBJ1-5, with a tentative D call TRBD1 (5 bases). Trimming shortened V by 6 bases and J by 6 bases, and 15 bases separated the two germline ends. Germline lookup yields CDR1 MNHEY and CDR2 SVGAGI. The CDR3 extends over 14 amino acids. The CDR3 sequence: CASRGGQGIQPQHF. The CDR3 DNA reads as TGTGCCAGCAGGGGCGGCCAGGGTATTCAGCCCCAGCATTTT.

The chain carries TRBV29-1 and TRBJ1-1; 8 bases agree with TRBD1. Germline V gene data show CDR1 as SQVTM and CDR2 as ANQGSEA. The junction had 8 bases not matched to a gene; V was cut back by 2 bases and J by 3 bases. The CDR3 totals 15 residues. The DNA of the CDR3 is TGCAGCGTTGAAAGGGCAGGGGGCTTCGACACTGAAGCTTTCTTT. Protein: CSVERAGGFDTEAFF.

The chain combines TRBV7-3 with TRBJ1-1; D is ambiguous. Germline CDR1 reads SGHTA; CDR2 reads FQGTGA. V lost 3 bases and J lost 1, with 6 bases in between. This CDR3 comprises 13 residues. DNA for the CDR3: TGTGCCAGCAGCTTTCTAAAGAACACTGAAGCTTTCTTT. It specifies CASSFLKNTEAFF.

The genes are TRBV7-3 and TRBJ2-3, with unresolved D. Trimming pared 2 bases from V and 7 bases from J, leaving 10 bases between. The CDR3 has 13 amino acids. Germline-derived CDR1 and CDR2 are SGHTA and FQGTGA. As DNA, the CDR3 is TGTGCCAGCAGCTTAGGGTCCGCAAATACGCAGTATTTT. This sequence encodes CASSLGSANTQYF.

This clone was counted only a few times. The J gene is TRBJ2-1, the V gene TRBV6-6, with D possibly being TRBD1 or TRBD2 (5 bases each). V dropped 2 bases and J dropped 5 bases, with 7 bases sitting between them. CDR3 length: 13 amino acids. Looked up from germline, CDR1 is MNHNY and CDR2 is SVGAGI (reference sequence). The CDR3: CASSYGTNNEQFF. CDR3 nucleotide sequence: TGTGCCAGCAGTTACGGGACCAACAATGAGCAGTTCTTC.

The chain joins TRBV5-1 to TRBJ1-6; D is uncertain. V lost 3 bases and J 8 bases, leaving 15 bases between the germline ends. The CDR3 loop spans 15 amino acids. Germline CDR1 SGHRS, CDR2 YFSETQ. The CDR3 DNA reads TGCGCCAGCAGCTCGATAACCGCGGCGGATTCACCCCTCCACTTT. Translated: CASSSITAADSPLHF.

This clone was observed a few times. This may be a read error, as it is one base from a much larger clone. The same CDR3 is also encoded by other DNA sequences in this sample. J is TRBJ2-3 and V is TRBV11-3; D not resolved. Between the trimmed V and J ends, which lost 4 bases and 0 bases, there was a span of 5 bases. The germline V gene has CDR1 SGHNT and CDR2 YENEEA. This CDR3 contains 13 residues. As DNA, the CDR3 is TGTGCCAGCAGCTCCTACAGCACAGATACGCAGTATTTT. As protein: CASSSYSTDTQYF.

The chain combines TRBV11-2 with TRBJ1-2, with no clear D. The CDR3 is 16 residues long. Trimming removed 5 bases at V and 1 base at J, with 17 bases between. Germline V lookup: CDR1 SGHAT, CDR2 FQNNGV. The CDR3 is CASSRTQTTDNYGYTF. The CDR3 nucleotides are TGTGCCAGCAGCCGGACCCAGACAACGGATAACTATGGCTACACCTTC.

The chain's CDR3 is CASSLGGVSTDTQYF. CDR3 DNA: TGTGCCAGCAGCTTGGGCGGGGTCAGCACAGATACGCAGTATTTT. The chain links TRBV5-4 to TRBJ2-3; D is perhaps TRBD2 (6 bases). The CDR3 has 15 residues. V shed 0 bases and J shed 0 bases, with 8 bases lying between them. CDR1 SGHNT and CDR2 YYREEE come from the germline V gene (reference sequence).

This clone occurred a few times. The chain recombines TRBV7-2 with TRBJ1-6; D gene unclear. This CDR3 has 15 residues. With 1 base removed from V and 10 bases from J, the gap between germline ends came to 14 bases. Germline V gene lookup returns CDR1 SGHTA and CDR2 FQGNSA. The CDR3 here is CASSLGVGSGSPLHF. The CDR3, as DNA: TGTGCCAGCAGCTTAGGTGTGGGATCGGGGTCACCCCTCCACTTT.

This chain links TRBV7-2 with TRBJ2-1; TRBD1 agrees at 8 bases. The germline gives CDR1 SGHTA, CDR2 FQGNSA. The J segment lost 6 bases and the V segment lost 4 bases, leaving 5 bases of the junction unmatched. This CDR3 spans 14 amino acids. Written as DNA, the CDR3 is TGTGCCAGCAGCTCCCCGGGACAGGTCAATGAGCAGTTCTTC. Its translation: CASSSPGQVNEQFF.

The chain combines TRBV4-1 with TRBJ1-5, with 10 nucleotides matching TRBD1. The CDR3 extends over 16 amino acids. Germline CDR1 and CDR2: MGHRA and YSYEKL. V shed 0 bases, J shed 6 bases, and the junction held 5 bases outside the gene matches. CDR3 DNA sequence: TGCGCCAGCAGCCAAGAATCGGGGACAGGGGCTCAGCCCCAGCATTTT. Protein sequence: CASSQESGTGAQPQHF.

This clone was recorded a few times. This sequence joins TRBV7-3 and TRBJ2-3, with D unclear. CDR3 length: 14 amino acids. Trimming shortened V by 6 bases and J by 4 bases, and 14 bases separated the two germline ends. CDR1 and CDR2 from the germline V gene are SGHTA and FQGTGA. The CDR3 DNA reads as TGTGCCAGCAGGGCAGTCCAAACGGCAGATACGCAGTATTTT. It translates to CASRAVQTADTQYF.

The chain's CDR3 is CAWSVLGNQPQHF. Here the CDR3 DNA reads TGTGCCTGGAGTGTGTTAGGAAATCAGCCCCAGCATTTT. This sequence joins TRBV30 and TRBJ1-5, with D unclear. Germline V gene data show CDR1 as GTSNPN and CDR2 as SVGIG (reference sequence). The CDR3 runs to 13 residues. V dropped 0 bases and J dropped 4 bases, with 7 bases sitting between them.

The chain recombines TRBV18 with TRBJ2-1; D uncertain. The V end was cut by 3 bases, the J end by 7 bases, with 7 bases between. The CDR3 is 12 amino acids. The germline gives CDR1 KGHSH, CDR2 LQKENI. The CDR3 sequence is CASSPERNEQFF. CDR3 nucleotide sequence: TGTGCCAGCTCACCGGAGAGAAATGAGCAGTTCTTC.

The J gene is TRBJ1-6, the V gene TRBV14, with 8 nucleotides matching TRBD1. The CDR3 runs to 15 residues. V dropped 1 base and J dropped 6; count of bases not matched to a gene: 2. Germline values: CDR1 SGHDN, CDR2 FVKESK. The chain's CDR3 is CASSQGQGANSPLHF. The CDR3 coding sequence is TGTGCCAGCAGCCAAGGGCAGGGGGCTAATTCACCCCTCCACTTT.

V gene TRBV6-1 combines with J gene TRBJ1-5; D may be TRBD1 (5 bases). Germline CDR1 reads MNHNS; CDR2 reads SASEGT. The CDR3 is made up of 15 amino acids. Trimming pared 5 bases from V and 5 bases from J, leaving 16 bases between. The CDR3 spells CASSPQGILDQPQHF. The CDR3 DNA reads as TGTGCCAGCAGTCCGCAGGGTATTTTGGATCAGCCCCAGCATTTT.

The chain joins TRBV28 to TRBJ2-7; perhaps D is TRBD1 or TRBD2 (5 bases each). This CDR3 has 14 residues. Trimming stripped 1 base from V and 4 bases from J, with 11 bases between. Germline CDR1 MDHEN, CDR2 SYDVKM. The CDR3 here is CASSLSGQEYEQYF. The CDR3 DNA reads as TGTGCCAGCAGTTTATCGGGGCAGGAGTACGAGCAGTACTTC.

The rearrangement joins TRBV6-5 to TRBJ2-3; 7 positions match TRBD2. J was trimmed by 6 bases and V by 4 bases; bases with no gene match: 7. Germline CDR1 and CDR2: MNHEY and SVGAGI. The CDR3 spans 14 residues. The DNA for the CDR3 is TGTGCCAGCAGTTTCACTAGGGGAGGGGATACGCAGTATTTT. It is translated as CASSFTRGGDTQYF.